These 6 T cell receptor beta chains were sequenced from one sample in a study of T-cell reconstitution after alpha-beta-depleted transplantation in children (dated by TCRdb to the mid-2010s). The sample's treatment or condition, from its label and the paper: allogeneic hematopoietic cell transplantation with graft depleted of TCRalphabeta T cells and CD19 B cells. Library method: PCR. The listed sequencing device is Illumina HiSeq 2500. TCR library preparation used molecular barcoding, with unique molecular identifiers applied to normalize quantification of the TCRbeta repertoire. TCRdb ran its own pipeline on the public reads, namely fastp trimming at Q25 and MiXCR clone calling, and kept in-frame beta chains. Rows are unified per CDR3 protein, each entry keeping the most common DNA and genes. The table for this sample lists around 800,000 distinct CDR3 sequences; approximately 15% of them were counted only once. The biggest ten clones account for about 5% of the sample.

The sample in question was PBMCs, mostly from graft donor cells, obtained 360 days after TCRalphabeta/CD19-depleted stem cell transplant. Receptor source: a male patient between 10 and 17 years old who had a stem cell transplant for acute lymphoblastic leukemia, so the T cells may come from the graft donor.

This clonotype was seen only a few times. The V call is TRBV29-1, the J call TRBJ2-7; TRBD1 is a possible D gene (6 bases). The CDR3 runs to 15 residues. The ends were cut back, 3 bases at V and 0 bases at J, with 15 bases in the middle. Germline lookup yields CDR1 SQVTM and CDR2 ANQGSEA. CDR3 protein: CSVEVPDSYSYEQYF. Written as DNA, the CDR3 is TGCAGCGTTGAGGTCCCGGACAGCTACTCCTACGAGCAGTACTTC.

The chain uses TRBV25-1 and TRBJ2-2; D not certain. The V gene's germline CDR1 is MGHDK and CDR2 SYGVNS. The CDR3 contains 14 residues. V was cut by 4 bases and J by 9 bases, with 15 bases left in between. The CDR3 sequence: CASSAEWGIRELFF. The CDR3 nucleotides read TGTGCCAGCAGTGCCGAATGGGGAATCAGGGAGCTGTTTTTT.

The chain has TRBV29-1 and TRBJ2-3; D tentatively fits TRBD1 or TRBD2 (5 bases each). V lost 4 bases and J 4 bases, leaving 18 bases between the germline ends. The germline CDR1 and CDR2 sequences are SQVTM and ANQGSEA. The CDR3 is made up of 15 amino acids. The CDR3 bases are TGCAGCGTTGTCCGGGACGCTTACCCCGCAGATACGCAGTATTTT. Residues: CSVVRDAYPADTQYF.

This chain links TRBV12-3 or TRBV12-4 with TRBJ2-7; 7 nucleotides align to TRBD1. The CDR3 loop spans 15 amino acids. V lost 5 bases, J lost 3 bases, and 10 bases stayed unmatched. The CDR3: CASSPWDSPIYEQYF. The CDR3 DNA reads TGTGCCAGCAGTCCCTGGGACAGCCCCATCTACGAGCAGTACTTC.

The chain links TRBV12-3 or TRBV12-4 to TRBJ2-3; D possibly corresponds to TRBD2 (6 bases). The ends were cut back, 4 bases at V and 5 bases at J, with 19 bases in the middle. This CDR3 spans 16 amino acids. CDR3 amino acids: CASSSTWGNGGDTQYF. The CDR3 DNA sequence: TGTGCCAGCAGTTCGACGTGGGGGAACGGGGGAGATACGCAGTATTTT.

V and J are TRBV9 and TRBJ2-5; 9 nucleotides line up with TRBD2. The ends lost 4 bases at V and 4 bases at J; junction bases unmatched: 5. Germline V CDR1 and CDR2: SGDLS, YYNGEE. This CDR3 region has 14 residues. CDR3 in DNA: TGTGCCAGCAGCACTTTAGCGGGAGCAGAGACCCAGTACTTC. Its protein product is CASSTLAGAETQYF.